This entry lists 5 T cell receptor beta chains sequenced from one sample in a study of shared clonotypes between healthy human individuals. Method: immunoSEQ multiplex PCR; TCRdb's copy keeps in-frame clones and lacks some. The data contain millions of clones, about 95% of them singletons. Sequences were obtained from naive CD4+ T cells sorted from blood. Specified subset: CD45RA+ positively selected. These receptors all come from a man between 18 and 35 years old in good health.

This clone was observed a single time. The genes are TRBV5-1 and TRBJ1-3; D not resolved. Germline assignment: CDR1 SGHRS and CDR2 YFSETQ. The CDR3 covers 15 residues. V was shortened by 4 bases and J by 0 bases, with 11 bases between the two germline ends. In nucleotides, the CDR3 is TGCGCCAGCAGCCCCGCCGGGTCCTCTGGAAACACCATATATTTT. Protein product: CASSPAGSSGNTIYF. Together with reference TRBV5-1 and TRBJ1-3, the CDR3 gives the full variable domain: KAGVTQTPRYLIKTRGQQVTLSCSPISGHRSVSWYQQTPGQGLQFLFEYFSETQRNKGNFPGRFSGRQFSNSRSEMNVSTLELGDSALYLCASSPAGSSGNTIYFGEGSWLTVV.

The chain combines TRBV6-6 with TRBJ1-2; D is unresolved. CDR3 size: 12 residues. Germline-derived CDR1 and CDR2 are MNHNY and SVGAGI (reference sequence). Deletions cut 2 bases from V and 8 bases from J, with 9 bases between. DNA for the CDR3: TGTGCCAGCAGTTACGTGGAACGAGGCTACACCTTC. It encodes CASSYVERGYTF.

The V call is TRBV12-5, the J call TRBJ2-3, with D uncertain. The CDR3 runs to 12 residues. Per the germline V gene, CDR1 is LGHNT and CDR2 is FRNRAP. V was shortened by 5 bases and J by 4 bases, with 7 bases between the two germline ends. The CDR3: CASGIEPDTQYF. The CDR3, as DNA: TGTGCTAGTGGTATCGAGCCAGATACGCAGTATTTT.

The chain links TRBV9 to TRBJ2-3; possible D gene TRBD1, 6 bases. V shed 2 bases and J shed 1 base, with 14 bases lying between them. Germline CDR1 reads SGDLS; CDR2 reads YYNGEE. The CDR3 contains 16 residues. This CDR3 reads CASSVSQGRGTDTQYF. The DNA of the CDR3 is TGTGCCAGCAGCGTCTCACAGGGTCGCGGCACAGATACGCAGTATTTT.

The chain has TRBV7-2 and TRBJ2-1, with 8 bases aligning to TRBD2. Germline CDR1 reads SGHTA; CDR2 reads FQGNSA. V dropped 8 bases and J dropped 7; count of bases not matched to a gene: 13. This CDR3 is 15 amino acids long. The CDR3 protein is CASRRSGGRENEQFF. CDR3 bases: TGTGCCAGCCGCCGGTCGGGAGGGCGCGAAAATGAGCAGTTCTTC.